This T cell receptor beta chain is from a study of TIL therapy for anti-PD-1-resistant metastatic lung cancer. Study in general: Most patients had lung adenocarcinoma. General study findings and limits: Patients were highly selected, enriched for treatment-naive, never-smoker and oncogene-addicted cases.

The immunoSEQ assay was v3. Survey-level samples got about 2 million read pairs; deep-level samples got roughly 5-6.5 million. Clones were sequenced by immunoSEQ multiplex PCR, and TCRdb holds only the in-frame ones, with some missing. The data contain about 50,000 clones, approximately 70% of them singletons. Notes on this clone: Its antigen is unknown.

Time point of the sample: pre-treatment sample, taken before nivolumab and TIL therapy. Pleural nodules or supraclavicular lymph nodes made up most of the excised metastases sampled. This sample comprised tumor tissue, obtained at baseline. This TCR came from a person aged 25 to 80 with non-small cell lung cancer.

The CDR3 loop is CATRRAIGMDTEAFF. Written as DNA, the CDR3 is TGTGCCACCCGCCGAGCAATCGGGATGGACACTGAAGCTTTCTTT. V is TRBV28 and J is TRBJ1-1; D not certain. The CDR3 covers 15 residues. Germline V gene lookup returns CDR1 MDHEN and CDR2 SYDVKM. V was cut by 10 bases and J by 3 bases, with 21 bases left in between.